This passage covers 9 T cell receptor beta chains from one sample sequenced in a study of T cell repertoires in cytomegalovirus infection. TCRdb re-derived calls from the reads in MiXCR, one entry per CDR3 protein. The table has fewer than 350,000 distinct CDR3 sequences, 8% to 10% seen once. Material: PBMCs. Receptors originate from a human donor in good health (CMV status not recorded). Some clones in this sample may be carry-over from other donors' samples.

The chain couples TRBV6-1 to TRBJ2-7; D perhaps matches TRBD2 (6 bases). The CDR3 length is 13 residues. Germline assignment: CDR1 MNHNS and CDR2 SASEGT. The ends were cut back, 10 bases at V and 4 bases at J, with 17 bases in the middle. CDR3 DNA: TGTGCCACCCTTCGCGGGGTGGGATACGAGCAGTACTTC. Residues: CATLRGVGYEQYF.

This clonotype was seen repeatedly, ten times or more. CDR3 nucleotides: TGTGCCAGCAGTTCCGACGTAAGCCAGTACTTC. Protein sequence: CASSSDVSQYF. This chain uses TRBV12-3 or TRBV12-4 with TRBJ2-7; unclear D gene. This CDR3 region has 11 residues. Trimming cost V 4 bases and J 10 bases, with 11 bases left between them.

The V gene is TRBV7-9, the J gene TRBJ1-5; D call uncertain. The CDR3 covers 13 residues. Between the trimmed V and J ends, which lost 5 bases and 1 base, there was a span of 6 bases. The germline V gene encodes CDR1 SEHNR and CDR2 FQNEAQ (reference sequence). CDR3 nucleotides: TGTGCCAGCAGCCCGATGAGCAATCAGCCCCAGCATTTT. It translates to CASSPMSNQPQHF.

In its sample, this clonotype was seen a few times. CDR3 sequence reads: CASSPSQGGDQPQHF. The CDR3 DNA follows: TGTGCCAGCAGCCCATCCCAAGGGGGAGATCAGCCCCAGCATTTT. V gene TRBV11-2 combines with J gene TRBJ1-5; a weak D match, TRBD1 (6 bases). The V gene lost 5 bases and the J gene lost 5 bases, with 16 bases spanning the gap. This CDR3 has 15 residues. Germline CDR1 is SGHAT and CDR2 is FQNNGV.

This clonotype appeared many times. The chain employs TRBV7-2 and TRBJ2-1; 10 bases are a match to TRBD2. The CDR3 covers 15 residues. CDR1 is SGHTA, CDR2 FQGNSA, per germline. Trimming cost V 1 base and J 8 bases; bases outside gene matches: 5. The CDR3 loop reads CASSLGAGGLDEQFF. CDR3 DNA sequence: TGTGCCAGCAGCTTAGGAGCGGGGGGGCTTGATGAGCAGTTCTTC.

In its sample, this clonotype was seen many times. V usage is TRBV30 and J usage is TRBJ1-1; the match to TRBD1 covers 9 bases. V was clipped by 5 bases and J by 6 bases; unmatched bases: 4. The CDR3 length is 12 residues. Germline CDR1 is GTSNPN and CDR2 is SVGIG (reference sequence). The CDR3, as DNA: TGTGCCTGGGGACAGGGGTTTGCTGAAGCTTTCTTT. Its translation is CAWGQGFAEAFF.

This clonotype was counted a few times. The chain couples TRBV5-6 to TRBJ2-7; D is undetermined. Germline V gene lookup returns CDR1 SGHDT and CDR2 YYEEEE. Trimming took off 3 bases at V and 5 bases at J, with 15 bases between the two ends. The CDR3 consists of 14 residues. The CDR3 DNA reads TGTGCCAGCAGCTGGGCCGGTTTAAAGAACGAGCAGTACTTC. This codes for CASSWAGLKNEQYF.

The sample holds a few counts of this clonotype. The chain combines TRBV12-3 or TRBV12-4 with TRBJ2-5; TRBD2 aligns across 8 bases. Unmatched junction bases numbered 3, after V lost 3 bases and J lost 3 bases. The CDR3 runs 14 residues. This CDR3 is CASSFNSGEETQYF. CDR3 DNA: TGTGCCAGCAGTTTTAATAGCGGGGAAGAGACCCAGTACTTC.

This clonotype was seen many times. The chain recombines TRBV5-1 with TRBJ1-2; maybe TRBD1 (5 bases). V was clipped by 0 bases and J by 8 bases, with 11 bases between them. The CDR3 sequence is 13 residues long. The germline V gene has CDR1 SGHRS and CDR2 YFSETQ. The CDR3 region is CASSLERGFGYTF. Written as DNA, the CDR3 is TGCGCCAGCAGCTTGGAGCGGGGGTTCGGCTACACCTTC.